This T cell receptor (beta chain) stems from a study of T cell changes during pregnancy in multiple sclerosis. The method was immunoSEQ multiplex PCR; TCRdb's version includes in-frame clones alone and lacks a portion of them. The table has about 68,000 clones, more than 85% seen once. Germline V lookup: CDR1 MNHEY, CDR2 SMNVEV (reference sequence). This CDR3 comprises 18 residues. J lost 0 bases, V lost 7 bases, and 15 bases had no gene match. The chain links TRBV27 to TRBJ2-1; 7 nucleotides match TRBD1. This clonotype was obtained from a female donor with multiple sclerosis, enrolled in a pregnancy study. The sample consisted of peripheral blood, taken in the first trimester of pregnancy. This CDR3 is CASTHSITGDDSYNEQFF. The CDR3 region has the DNA TGTGCCAGCACCCATAGTATTACAGGGGACGACTCCTACAATGAGCAGTTCTTC.